The sequence of this TCR beta chain was determined in a study of shared clonotypes between healthy human individuals. Points from the study as a whole: On the whole, naive subsets had larger estimated richness than memory subsets had. Generation probabilities were higher for clonotypes shared across all four sorted-subset donors than for unshared ones.

Germline CDR1 SNHLY, CDR2 FYNNEI. The germline V and J ends were trimmed by 4 bases and 9 bases, with 16 bases remaining between them. The CDR3 extends over 14 amino acids. Naive CD45RA+ and memory CD45RA-negative subsets were split from CD4+ cells. The repertoire was sequenced with immunoSEQ multiplex PCR; TCRdb's copy has only in-frame clones and lacks some. This table has around 1.4 million clones, around 98.5% appearing once. Concerning this clone: The antigen is undetermined.

This TCR derives from a man aged 25 to 40 in good health. Sequenced material: naive CD4+ T cells sorted from blood. Subset described: CD45RA+ positively selected. The rearrangement links TRBV2 to TRBJ1-5; D possibly corresponds to TRBD1 (5 bases). In DNA, the CDR3 is TGTGCCAGCAGTGCCTCGACAGAATCGGGGCCCCAGCATTTT. Amino acids: CASSASTESGPQHF.